This T cell receptor (beta chain) comes out of a study of blood T cell repertoires in COVID-19. Looking at the study overall: Sample material is recorded as cDNA or gDNA derived from T cells, B-cell-depleted T cells, or PBMCs.

Per the original data handling: Reference gene primer amplification gave estimated nucleated cell counts. Sequencing used immunoSEQ multiplex PCR; TCRdb keeps in-frame clones, though not all of them. For V, J and clone size, that table is used; D and trimming come from the DNA. The data hold approximately 350,000 clones, with 75% to 90% observed a single time. The trim removed 10 bases at V and 6 bases at J, leaving 10 bases unmatched. This CDR3 has 13 amino acids. The germline CDR1 and CDR2 sequences are LNHDA and SQIVND (reference sequence). The sample taken for sequencing was peripheral blood. The chain uses TRBV19 and TRBJ2-7, with TRBD1 identical over 9 bases. This TCR derives from a woman in her sixties with COVID-19, enrolled during active disease. CDR3 DNA sequence: TGTGCCACATCCCTAGGACAGGGGTCCGAGCAGTACTTC. This codes for CATSLGQGSEQYF.